This is a list of T cell receptor beta chains from one sample in a study of blood T cells in healthy people across ages. TCRdb called the 5' RACE reads again in MiXCR, with one record for every CDR3 protein. The sample has about a million distinct CDR3 sequences, 51% seen once; the top ten hold about 21%. Sequenced material: blood. The receptors were gathered from a woman aged 55-69 years in good health. The CDR3 runs from the conserved cysteine through the conserved F or W. D genes are given only for firm matches. Some rows mark clone size as missing; the rest say once, few, many or name a class of expanded clone.

TRBJ1-2 many NA TRBV5-6 CASSPGQTYGYTF TGTGCCAGCAGCCCTGGACAGACCTATGGCTACACCTTC
TRBJ1-2 few NA TRBV4-2 CASSQPGELAGEKGYTF TGTGCCAGCAGCCAACCGGGAGAGTTGGCGGGGGAAAAGGGCTACACCTTC
TRBJ2-3 NA TRBD1 TRBV28 CASGTTGTGTDTQYF TGTGCCAGCGGGACGACCGGGACAGGGACAGATACGCAGTATTTT
TRBJ2-3 many NA TRBV18 CASSPTDTQYF TGTGCCAGCAGCCCCACAGATACGCAGTATTTT
TRBJ2-7 few TRBD2 TRBV7-2 CASSLGGSLNEQYF TGTGCCAGCAGCTTAGGCGGGAGTCTAAACGAGCAGTACTTC
TRBJ2-7 NA NA TRBV30 CAWKKRDTSSYEQYF TGTGCCTGGAAGAAGCGGGACACCTCCTCCTACGAGCAGTACTTC
TRBJ2-1 NA NA TRBV3-1 CASSQDPLRANEQFF TGTGCCAGCAGCCAAGACCCCCTTCGGGCCAATGAGCAGTTCTTC
TRBJ2-4 NA NA TRBV27 CASRKLDFAKNIQYF TGTGCCAGCAGGAAACTAGATTTTGCCAAAAACATTCAGTACTTC
TRBJ2-1 few NA TRBV5-1 CASSTPPYNEQFF TGCGCCAGCAGCACGCCCCCCTACAATGAGCAGTTCTTC
TRBJ1-1 NA NA TRBV20-1 CSARDPAGIGTEAFF TGCAGTGCTAGAGATCCGGCAGGGATAGGCACTGAAGCTTTCTTT
TRBJ2-1 few NA TRBV20-1 CSARDRTTPFSNEQFF TGCAGTGCTAGAGATCGTACTACCCCCTTTAGCAATGAGCAGTTCTTC
TRBJ2-7 NA TRBD1 TRBV25-1 CASSTRDRGVHEQYF TGTGCCAGCAGTACCCGGGACAGGGGTGTCCACGAGCAGTACTTC
TRBJ2-7 once TRBD2 TRBV6-5 CASSYLSGLADRKPYEQYF TGTGCCAGCAGTTACCTCTCGGGCCTAGCGGACCGAAAACCCTACGAGCAGTACTTC
TRBJ2-3 few NA TRBV20-1 CSADSRTDTQYF TGCAGTGCAGATTCTCGCACAGATACGCAGTATTTT
TRBJ2-7 NA NA TRBV10-3 CAISGMDEQYF TGTGCCATCAGCGGAATGGACGAGCAGTACTTC
TRBJ1-1 NA NA TRBV29-1 CSVFLQRAFF TGCAGCGTATTCTTACAAAGAGCTTTCTTT
TRBJ2-3 few NA TRBV7-2 CASSLYADTQYF TGTGCCAGCAGCCTCTACGCAGATACGCAGTATTTT
TRBJ2-7 NA NA TRBV20-1 CSAREGHLTYEQYF TGCAGTGCTAGAGAGGGACACTTAACCTACGAGCAGTACTTC
TRBJ2-2 NA NA TRBV27 CASSLYSLVGAGELFF TGTGCCAGCAGTTTATATAGCTTAGTCGGTGCCGGGGAGCTGTTTTTT
TRBJ1-2 NA NA TRBV27 CASSLEGPSYGYTF TGTGCCAGCAGTTTAGAGGGGCCAAGCTATGGCTACACCTTC
TRBJ2-5 NA NA TRBV4-2 CASSQYETQYF TGTGCCAGCAGCCAATACGAGACCCAGTACTTC
TRBJ2-5 NA NA TRBV6-2/TRBV6-3 CASSYGDLQETQYF TGTGCCAGCAGTTATGGAGACCTACAAGAGACCCAGTACTTC
TRBJ2-1 NA TRBD2 TRBV20-1 CSAREAGTSGSYDNEQFF TGCAGTGCTAGAGAGGCCGGGACTAGCGGGAGCTATGACAATGAGCAGTTCTTC
TRBJ2-7 many NA TRBV29-1 CSARPTSRDEQYF TGCAGCGCCCGCCCCACGAGTCGGGACGAGCAGTACTTC
TRBJ2-1 NA NA TRBV28 CASSGPGTLYNEQFF TGTGCCAGCAGTGGCCCCGGGACACTTTACAATGAGCAGTTCTTC
TRBJ1-2 few NA TRBV7-8 CASSLELGSYGYTF TGTGCCAGCAGCTTAGAACTAGGGTCCTATGGCTACACCTTC
TRBJ2-7 few NA TRBV29-1 CSIGAGPYEQYF TGCAGCATTGGGGCGGGGCCCTACGAGCAGTACTTC
TRBJ1-2 few TRBD1 TRBV3-1 CASSQVDRVRGGYTF TGTGCCAGCAGCCAAGTAGACAGGGTAAGAGGTGGCTACACCTTC
TRBJ2-7 NA NA TRBV3-1 CASSPMGARDEQYF TGTGCCAGCAGCCCCATGGGAGCCAGGGACGAGCAGTACTTC
TRBJ2-3 NA NA TRBV12-3/TRBV12-4 CASRPGVDTQYF TGTGCCAGCCGCCCAGGGGTAGATACGCAGTATTTT
TRBJ2-3 NA NA TRBV7-9 CASSYNGDTQYF TGTGCCAGCAGCTATAATGGAGATACGCAGTATTTT
TRBJ2-7 NA NA TRBV30 CAWSWDGSYEQYF TGTGCCTGGAGTTGGGACGGATCCTACGAGCAGTACTTC
TRBJ1-1 NA NA TRBV20-1 CSARVQTGLEAFF TGCAGTGCTAGAGTTCAGACAGGACTTGAAGCTTTCTTT
TRBJ2-7 NA NA TRBV24-1 CATSEASASSYEQYF TGTGCCACCAGTGAGGCTAGCGCGAGCTCCTACGAGCAGTACTTC
TRBJ1-4 few TRBD1 TRBV2 CASNRDRGYEKLFF TGTGCCAGCAATCGGGACAGGGGGTATGAAAAACTGTTTTTT
TRBJ2-1 NA TRBD2 TRBV20-1 CSARDLRGGVDEQFF TGCAGTGCTAGAGATCTCCGGGGGGGCGTGGATGAGCAGTTCTTC
TRBJ2-5 few TRBD1 TRBV28 CASNQGEETQYF TGTGCCAGCAATCAGGGGGAAGAGACCCAGTACTTC
TRBJ2-5 NA NA TRBV3-1 CASSQDLAGLQETQYF TGTGCCAGCAGCCAAGATTTGGCGGGCCTACAAGAGACCCAGTACTTC
TRBJ2-6 NA NA TRBV2 CASSVRGLRSGANVLTF TGTGCCAGCAGTGTAAGAGGACTGCGATCTGGGGCCAACGTCCTGACTTTC
TRBJ2-5 NA NA TRBV10-3 CAISEGRQETQYF TGTGCCATCAGTGAGGGCCGCCAAGAGACCCAGTACTTC
TRBJ2-1 NA NA TRBV29-1 CSVEGSRPTYNEQFF TGCAGCGTTGAAGGAAGCCGCCCTACCTACAATGAGCAGTTCTTC
TRBJ1-2 NA NA TRBV7-9 CASSLLTTNYGYTF TGTGCCAGCAGCTTACTCACGACTAACTATGGCTACACCTTC
TRBJ1-1 few NA TRBV6-2/TRBV6-3 CASSRWQNTEAFF TGTGCCAGCAGTCGCTGGCAGAACACTGAAGCTTTCTTT
TRBJ2-4 few TRBD2 TRBV27 CASSLDGTRPTLAKNIQYF TGTGCCAGCAGTTTGGATGGGACTAGACCTACCCTAGCCAAAAACATTCAGTACTTC
TRBJ2-1 NA TRBD2 TRBV5-4 CASSLPGTSGSNEQFF TGTGCCAGCAGCTTACCCGGGACTAGCGGGAGTAATGAGCAGTTCTTC
TRBJ1-2 NA TRBD1 TRBV27 CASSFVQGANYYGYTF TGTGCCAGCAGTTTTGTTCAGGGGGCTAACTATTATGGCTACACCTTC
TRBJ2-7 NA NA TRBV28 CASSPHSRGEQYF TGTGCCAGCAGCCCTCACAGCCGGGGCGAGCAGTACTTC